Listed below are T cell receptor beta chains from one sample, sequenced in a study of glioma-infiltrating T cells. TCRdb independently ran MiXCR on the multiplex PCR reads; one entry per CDR3 protein. The repertoire holds more than 95,000 distinct CDR3 sequences, with less than 30% as singletons. The sequenced sample consisted of glioma tissue, nonneoplastic brain tissue, or PBMCs (not recorded which). The receptors were gathered from a human donor with low-grade glioma or glioblastoma, undergoing nonglioma brain surgery, or in good health (not recorded which). Each CDR3 is given with its conserved first and last residue. A D gene is named only where the DNA matches it firmly. Some rows have no size entry. The others give once, few or many, or a class for an expanded clone.

clone_size d_call j_call v_call cdr3_nt cdr3_aa
many TRBD1 TRBJ1-5 TRBV6-6 TGTGCCAGCAGTTACTCGAGGGACAGGGGCGGACAGCCCCAGCATTTT CASSYSRDRGGQPQHF
many . TRBJ1-1 TRBV6-1 TGTGCCAGCAGTGCCAGGTATTTTACTGAAGCTTTCTTT CASSARYFTEAFF
few . TRBJ2-7 TRBV7-8 TGTGCCAGCAGCCCACAGAAGGGAACCTACGAGCAGTACTTC CASSPQKGTYEQYF
. . TRBJ1-5 TRBV2 TGTGCCAGCAGTGAAGACCAGGGAAATCAGCCCCAGCATTTT CASSEDQGNQPQHF
. . TRBJ2-5 TRBV28 TGTGCCAGCAGCCCGATCGCGGGCAGCGCAGAGACCCAGCACTTC CASSPIAGSAETQHF
. . TRBJ1-2 TRBV2 TGTGCCAGCAGTGAATCTCCGGGGATTGGAAGGGGCTACACCTTC CASSESPGIGRGYTF
few . TRBJ2-3 TRBV4-3 TGCGCCAGCAGCCAAGGCGGTAGGACTGATCGCCCAGATACGCAGTATTTT CASSQGGRTDRPDTQYF
few . TRBJ2-2 TRBV7-2 TGTGCCAGCAGCTTCGGAAACACCGGGGAGCTGTTTTTT CASSFGNTGELFF
many . TRBJ1-3 TRBV7-2 TGTGCCAGCACCCGGAGCTCTACGGGGACCATATATTTT CASTRSSTGTIYF
many . TRBJ1-3 TRBV28 TGTGCCAGCAGTTCGGGCGGGAGCTCTGGAAACACCATATATTTT CASSSGGSSGNTIYF
. . TRBJ1-5 TRBV5-4 TGTGCCAGCAGCTTGGATCGCCGCAATAAGCCCCAGCATTTT CASSLDRRNKPQHF
few . TRBJ2-3 TRBV7-9 TGTGCCAGCAGCTTAGGATATCGGGCCAGCACAGATACGCAGTATTTT CASSLGYRASTDTQYF
many . TRBJ1-2 TRBV28 TGTGCCAGCAGTTCCCGGGGGGCGAGTGGCTACACCTTC CASSSRGASGYTF
few . TRBJ2-5 TRBV7-2 TGTGCCAGCAGCCCCGCTGGACGGGAAGGGGAGACCCAGTACTTC CASSPAGREGETQYF
many . TRBJ1-5 TRBV6-1 TGTGCCAGCAGGGACTGGCCGGGGGGCCCACTCTCCAATCAGCCCCAGCATTTT CASRDWPGGPLSNQPQHF
. . TRBJ2-5 TRBV18 TGTGCCAGCTCACCACCGGAGATTGGACTTCAAGAGACCCAGTACTTC CASSPPEIGLQETQYF
many . TRBJ2-5 TRBV20-1 TGCAGTGCTAGAGCCGAGGATAAGACCCAGTACTTC CSARAEDKTQYF
many TRBD2 TRBJ2-7 TRBV15 TGTGCCACCAGCAGAGTAGCGGGGCCCTACGAGCAGTACTTC CATSRVAGPYEQYF
. . TRBJ1-2 TRBV7-2 TGTCCCAGCAGTACCCCAATGGGGGGGGCGCGGGGCTACACCTTC CPSSTPMGGARGYTF
many . TRBJ2-7 TRBV28 TGTGCCAGCAGTTCGAATGTCTACGAGCAGTACTTC CASSSNVYEQYF
many TRBD1 TRBJ1-5 TRBV20-1 TGCAGTGCTGGAAAGAAGGGACAGATAGCACTTTCAGCCCAGCATTTT CSAGKKGQIALSAQHF
many . TRBJ2-5 TRBV4-1 TGCGCCAGCAGCCAACAAGGGGAGACCCAGTACTTC CASSQQGETQYF
few . TRBJ1-3 TRBV7-2 TGTGCCAGCAGCTCAAGTGGAGGACTTCTCTCTGGAAACACCATATATTTT CASSSSGGLLSGNTIYF
. . TRBJ1-2 TRBV12-3/TRBV12-4 TGTGCCAGCAGTTTAAGGGGGTACAATGACTATGGCCACACCTTC CASSLRGYNDYGHTF
many . TRBJ2-7 TRBV20-1 TGCAGTGCCCCGGAGAGCTCCTACGAGCAGTACTTC CSAPESSYEQYF
many . TRBJ2-1 TRBV15 TGTGCCACCAGCAGAGGAGGGGGGAAAGGCATTGAGCAGTTCTTC CATSRGGGKGIEQFF
many TRBD1 TRBJ2-7 TRBV29-1 TGCAGCGTTGAATACAGGGGTGCTTACGAGCAGTACTTC CSVEYRGAYEQYF
. . TRBJ1-1 TRBV20-1 TGCAGTGCTAGATATGGATCTTGGAACACTAAAGCTTTCTTT CSARYGSWNTKAFF
few TRBD2 TRBJ2-1 TRBV5-1 TGCGCCAGCAGCTTCACTAGCGCCGCATACAATGAGCAGTTCTTC CASSFTSAAYNEQFF
many . TRBJ1-1 TRBV7-3 TGTGCCAGCAGCTTCTTTCCAAGTACTGAAGCTTTCTTT CASSFFPSTEAFF
many TRBD2 TRBJ2-1 TRBV7-9 TGTGCCAGCAGCTTAGGTGTCGGACTAGCGGGTTACAATGAGCAGTTCTTC CASSLGVGLAGYNEQFF
many . TRBJ2-7 TRBV6-1 TGTGCCAGCAGTGAAGGCCCGGGGAAGTGGGACGAGCAGTACTTC CASSEGPGKWDEQYF
many . TRBJ2-2 TRBV7-3 TGTGCCAGCAGCTTAGTGTCTGGTGGCGGGGAGCTGTTTTTT CASSLVSGGGELFF
few . TRBJ2-7 TRBV7-9 TGTGCCAGCAAGTCCGAGGGGTCCTACGAGCAGTACTTC CASKSEGSYEQYF
many . TRBJ1-2 TRBV6-1 TGTGCCAGCAGCAAAGGACAGAACTATGGCTACACCTTC CASSKGQNYGYTF
few TRBD1 TRBJ1-2 TRBV19 TGTGCCAGTAGTTTTCCCGGACAGGGAGAGAACTATGGCTACACCTTC CASSFPGQGENYGYTF
many . TRBJ1-1 TRBV6-1 TGTGCCAGCAGTCTGACGCTCACTGAAGCTTTCTTT CASSLTLTEAFF
. . TRBJ1-4 TRBV5-6 TGTGCCAGCAGCTTTAGGGGTTTGGAAAAACTGTTTTTT CASSFRGLEKLFF
few TRBD1 TRBJ2-3 TRBV18 TGTGCCAGCTCACCTCCGGGACAGAGCACAGATACGCAGTATTTT CASSPPGQSTDTQYF
many . TRBJ2-1 TRBV27 TGTGCCAGCAGTTTAGAGGGTATCAATGAGCAGTTCTTC CASSLEGINEQFF
. TRBD2 TRBJ2-7 TRBV29-1 TGCAGCGTTCGCGCGGGGGGACGGGACGAGCAGTACTTC CSVRAGGRDEQYF
once TRBD2 TRBJ2-2 TRBV20-1 TGCAGTGCTACTCCTCTTCTAAACGTTCTCTCTAGCGGCGGCACCGGGGAGCTGTTTTTT CSATPLLNVLSSGGTGELFF
many . TRBJ1-1 TRBV18 TGTGCCAGCTCAGGTTCCCAGGTAGACACTGAAGCTTTCTTT CASSGSQVDTEAFF
many . TRBJ2-7 TRBV15 TGTGCCACCAGCAGAGAACGGGACCCCGCATACGAGCAGTACTTC CATSRERDPAYEQYF
. . TRBJ1-5 TRBV19 TGCGCAACTCGGAATCAGCCCCAGCATTTT CATRNQPQHF
. TRBD2 TRBJ2-5 TRBV30 TGTGCCTGGACTTTGAGTAGCGGGGGGGTTGGTTTCACCAAGTACTTC CAWTLSSGGVGFTKYF
few . TRBJ2-3 TRBV7-9 TGTGCCAGCAGCTTAGCTACAAGCAGCGACACAGATACGCAGTATTTT CASSLATSSDTDTQYF
. . TRBJ2-5 TRBV20-1 TGCAGTGCTAGTGGGGGGAGCAACCAAGAGGCCCAGTACTTC CSASGGSNQEAQYF
. . TRBJ2-3 TRBV7-2 TGTGCCAGCAACCCCGTTGCCCTGGAGGGGGATACGCAGTATTTT CASNPVALEGDTQYF
many . TRBJ1-1 TRBV6-2/TRBV6-3 TGTGCCAGCAGTTACAACCCCGGGACAGAAGCTTTCTTT CASSYNPGTEAFF